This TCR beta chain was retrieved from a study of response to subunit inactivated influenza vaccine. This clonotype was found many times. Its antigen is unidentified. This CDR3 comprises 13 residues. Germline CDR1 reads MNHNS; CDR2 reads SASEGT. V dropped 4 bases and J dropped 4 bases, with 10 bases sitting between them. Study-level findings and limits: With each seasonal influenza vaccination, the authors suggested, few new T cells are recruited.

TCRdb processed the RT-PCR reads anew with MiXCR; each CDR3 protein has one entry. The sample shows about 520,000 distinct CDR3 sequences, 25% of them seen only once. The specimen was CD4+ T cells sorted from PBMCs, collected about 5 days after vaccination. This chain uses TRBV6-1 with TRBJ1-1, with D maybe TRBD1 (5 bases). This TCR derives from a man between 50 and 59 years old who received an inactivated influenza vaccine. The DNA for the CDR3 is TGTGCCAGCAGTGGACAGCTGCGCACTGAAGCTTTCTTT. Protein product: CASSGQLRTEAFF.